The 5 T cell receptor beta chains below were found in one sample sequenced in a study of shared clonotypes between healthy human individuals (dated by TCRdb to 2020 to 2021). The library came from the immunoSEQ multiplex PCR assay. TCRdb mirrors the immuneACCESS table, restricted to in-frame sequences. Some clones are absent from its copies; in checked studies, under half trace to an unresolved V gene, and the reason for the others is unknown. In all, the sample holds roughly 720,000 clones, and roughly 87% of those were seen once. 34% of the sample is held by the ten biggest clonotypes. Sample: memory CD8+ T cells from PBMCs. The cell subset or site label corresponds to: CD45RO+ cells pooled with CCR7-negative TemRA cells. The receptors derive from a man between 18 and 29 years old in good health. Some clones in this sample may be carry-over from other donors' samples.

This clone was picked up one time. DNA for the CDR3: TGTGCCAGCAGCTTTACCGGGGAGCTGTTTTTT. Amino acids: CASSFTGELFF. V usage is TRBV7-8 and J usage is TRBJ2-2, with D uncertain. V was trimmed by 3 bases and J by 5 bases, leaving 1 base between them. The CDR3 length is 11 residues. Germline V gene sequence: CDR1 SGHVS, CDR2 FQNEAQ.

This chain uses TRBV7-9 with TRBJ2-7; 11 bases map to TRBD1. J gave up 5 bases and V 7 bases, and 7 bases lay outside the gene matches. The CDR3 consists of 14 residues. The germline CDR1 and CDR2 sequences are SEHNR and FQNEAQ (reference sequence). The CDR3 DNA reads TGTGCCAGCACCCGCGGACAGGGGGCGGACGAGCAGTACTTC. This codes for CASTRGQGADEQYF.

This clone was found a few times. The rearrangement uses TRBV14 and TRBJ1-1; 8 positions agree with TRBD1. From germline, CDR1 is SGHDN and CDR2 FVKESK. The CDR3 runs to 13 residues. Losses at the gene ends were 1 base for V and 8 bases for J; bases not matched to a gene: 3. Here the CDR3 DNA reads TGTGCCAGCAGCCAAGGTCGGGACAGGGAAGCTTTCTTT. Protein: CASSQGRDREAFF.

The chain has TRBV5-8 and TRBJ2-7; the D gene is possibly TRBD1 (5 bases). The V end lost 0 bases, the J end lost 3 bases, and 22 bases lay between the germline ends. The CDR3 is 18 residues long. The germline V gene encodes CDR1 SGHTS and CDR2 YDEGEE. Here the CDR3 reads CASSLVIGASFPFYEQYF. CDR3 nucleotide sequence: TGTGCCAGCAGCTTGGTGATTGGGGCCTCCTTCCCATTCTACGAGCAGTACTTC.

This chain uses TRBV11-2 with TRBJ2-2; maybe TRBD2 (5 bases). Germline V gene sequence: CDR1 SGHAT, CDR2 FQNNGV. V was trimmed by 5 bases and J by 6 bases, leaving 22 bases between them. This CDR3 contains 17 residues. The DNA of the CDR3 is TGTGCCAGCAGCCCACCCCTTTCGTGGGAGTTGGCCGGGGAGCTGTTTTTT. Amino acids: CASSPPLSWELAGELFF.